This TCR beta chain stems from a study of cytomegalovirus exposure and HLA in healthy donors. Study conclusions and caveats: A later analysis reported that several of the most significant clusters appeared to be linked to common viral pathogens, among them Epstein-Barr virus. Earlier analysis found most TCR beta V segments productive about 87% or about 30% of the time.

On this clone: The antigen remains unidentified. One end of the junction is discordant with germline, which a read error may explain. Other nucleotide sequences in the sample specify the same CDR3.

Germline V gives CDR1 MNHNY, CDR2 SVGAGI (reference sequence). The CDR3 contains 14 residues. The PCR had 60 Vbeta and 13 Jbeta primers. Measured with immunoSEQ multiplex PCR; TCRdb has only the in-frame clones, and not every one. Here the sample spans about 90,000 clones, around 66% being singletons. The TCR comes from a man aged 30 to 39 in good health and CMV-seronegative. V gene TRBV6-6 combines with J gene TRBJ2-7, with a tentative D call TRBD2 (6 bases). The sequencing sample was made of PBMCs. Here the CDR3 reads CASSLSRGSYEQYF. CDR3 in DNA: TGCGCCAGCTCCCTCTCGCGGGGATCCTACGAGCAGTACTTC.